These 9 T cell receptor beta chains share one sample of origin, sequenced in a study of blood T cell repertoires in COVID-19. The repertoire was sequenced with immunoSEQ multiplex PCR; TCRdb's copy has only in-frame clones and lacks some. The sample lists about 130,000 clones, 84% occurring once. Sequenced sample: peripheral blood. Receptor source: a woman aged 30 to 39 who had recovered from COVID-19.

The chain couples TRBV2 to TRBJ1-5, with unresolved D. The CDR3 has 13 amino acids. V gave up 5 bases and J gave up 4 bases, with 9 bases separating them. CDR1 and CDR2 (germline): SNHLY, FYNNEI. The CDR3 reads CASSITENQPQHF. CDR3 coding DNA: TGTGCCAGCAGTATCACAGAAAATCAGCCCCAGCATTTT.

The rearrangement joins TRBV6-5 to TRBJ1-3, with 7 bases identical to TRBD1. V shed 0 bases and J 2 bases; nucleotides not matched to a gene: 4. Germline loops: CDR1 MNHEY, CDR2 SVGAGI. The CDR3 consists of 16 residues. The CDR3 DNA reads TGTGCCAGCAGTTACTCCCCGACAGGGACTGGAAACACCATATATTTT. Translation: CASSYSPTGTGNTIYF.

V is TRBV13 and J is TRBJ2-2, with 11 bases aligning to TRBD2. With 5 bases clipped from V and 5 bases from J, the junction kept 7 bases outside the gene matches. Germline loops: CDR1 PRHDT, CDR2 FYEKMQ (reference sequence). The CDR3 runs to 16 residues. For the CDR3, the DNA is TGTGCCAGCAGCCGATTAGCGGGAGGGATAACCGGGGAGCTGTTTTTT. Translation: CASSRLAGGITGELFF.

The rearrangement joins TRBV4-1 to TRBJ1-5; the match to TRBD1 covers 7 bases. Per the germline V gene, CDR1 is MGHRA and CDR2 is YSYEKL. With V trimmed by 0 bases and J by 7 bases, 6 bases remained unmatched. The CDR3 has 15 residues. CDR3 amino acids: CASSQDSGGGQPQHF. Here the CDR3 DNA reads TGCGCCAGCAGCCAAGATTCAGGGGGTGGACAGCCCCAGCATTTT.

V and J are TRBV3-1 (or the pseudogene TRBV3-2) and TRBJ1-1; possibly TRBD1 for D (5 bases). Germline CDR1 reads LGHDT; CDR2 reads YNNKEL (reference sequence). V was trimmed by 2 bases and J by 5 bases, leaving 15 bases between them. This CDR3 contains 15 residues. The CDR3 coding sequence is TGTGCCAGCAGCCAAATGGGGTGGGGGGTAACTGAAGCTTTCTTT. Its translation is CASSQMGWGVTEAFF.

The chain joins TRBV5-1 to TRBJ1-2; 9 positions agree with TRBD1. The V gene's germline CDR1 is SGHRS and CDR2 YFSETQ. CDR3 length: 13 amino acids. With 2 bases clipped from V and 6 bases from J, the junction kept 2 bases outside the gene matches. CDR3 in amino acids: CASSLQGADGYTF. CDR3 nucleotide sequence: TGCGCCAGCAGCTTACAGGGGGCGGATGGCTACACCTTC. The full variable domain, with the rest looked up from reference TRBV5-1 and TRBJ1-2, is KAGVTQTPRYLIKTRGQQVTLSCSPISGHRSVSWYQQTPGQGLQFLFEYFSETQRNKGNFPGRFSGRQFSNSRSEMNVSTLELGDSALYLCASSLQGADGYTFGSGTRLTVV.

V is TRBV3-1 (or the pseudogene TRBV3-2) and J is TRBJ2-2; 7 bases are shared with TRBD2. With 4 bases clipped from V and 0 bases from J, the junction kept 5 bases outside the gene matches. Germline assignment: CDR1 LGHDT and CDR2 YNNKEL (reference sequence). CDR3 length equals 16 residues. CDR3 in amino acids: CASSLGTTANTGELFF. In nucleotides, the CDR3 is TGTGCCAGCAGCCTTGGGACTACCGCGAACACCGGGGAGCTGTTTTTT.

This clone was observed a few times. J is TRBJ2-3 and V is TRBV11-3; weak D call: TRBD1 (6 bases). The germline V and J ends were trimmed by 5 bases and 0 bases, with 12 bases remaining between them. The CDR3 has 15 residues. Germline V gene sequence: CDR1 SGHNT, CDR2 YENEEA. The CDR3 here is CASSPRTASTDTQYF. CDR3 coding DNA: TGTGCCAGCAGCCCGAGGACAGCTAGCACAGATACGCAGTATTTT.

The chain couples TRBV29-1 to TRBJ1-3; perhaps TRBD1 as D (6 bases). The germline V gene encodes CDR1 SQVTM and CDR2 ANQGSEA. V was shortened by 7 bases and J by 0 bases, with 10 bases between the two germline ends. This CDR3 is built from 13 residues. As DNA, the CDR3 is TGCAGCGCACAGGGAGTCTCTGGAAACACCATATATTTT. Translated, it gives CSAQGVSGNTIYF.